A selection of T cell receptor beta chains follows, all from one sample in a study of T cell repertoires in cytomegalovirus infection. From the reads, TCRdb called clonotypes with MiXCR, one entry per CDR3 protein. The sample records approximately 590,000 distinct CDR3 sequences, about 39% being singletons. The antigens for these receptors are not known. The source material was cultured PBMCs, sampled from culture after CMV antigen stimulation. All receptors come from a human donor in good health (CMV status not recorded). Some clones in this sample may be carry-over from other donors' samples. Both conserved end residues are part of each CDR3. A D gene is named only where the DNA matches it firmly. Where a row states a size, it is once, few, many or the class of an expanded clone; other rows omit it.

>NA|TRBD1|TRBJ1-2|TRBV19
TGTGCCAGTAGTCCTTGGGACAGCAACCCCGACAACTATGGCTACACCTTC
CASSPWDSNPDNYGYTF
>NA|NA|TRBJ1-3|TRBV5-1
TGCGCCAGCAGCACACTCCCCGCCCCAAGACAGTCTGGAAACACCATATATTTT
CASSTLPAPRQSGNTIYF
>NA|NA|TRBJ2-5|TRBV20-1
TGCAGTGCCAGGTCCCGCAGCGCCGTGTCCCAGTACTTC
CSARSRSAVSQYF
>NA|NA|TRBJ1-6|TRBV6-1
TGTGCCAGCACCCCCATGGGGCTTCGGAGTTCACCCCTCCACTTT
CASTPMGLRSSPLHF
>few|NA|TRBJ1-2|TRBV19
TGTGCCAGTAGTACCCAATGGGGGGCCTATGGCTACACCTTC
CASSTQWGAYGYTF
>NA|NA|TRBJ1-3|TRBV12-3/TRBV12-4
TGTGCCAGCAGTTTCCCCAGGGATAACACCATATATTTT
CASSFPRDNTIYF
>few|TRBD1|TRBJ1-1|TRBV4-3
TGCGCCAGCAGCCAAGAGAACAGGGGCGACACTGAAGCTTTCTTT
CASSQENRGDTEAFF
>NA|NA|TRBJ1-2|TRBV20-1
TGCAGTGCTAGAGATAAGGTCCGGAACTATGGCTACACCTTC
CSARDKVRNYGYTF
>few|NA|TRBJ1-2|TRBV5-4
TGTGCCAGCAGCCCTTGGGGGGCCTCTGGCTATGGCTACACCTTC
CASSPWGASGYGYTF
>few|NA|TRBJ2-7|TRBV6-2/TRBV6-3
TGTGCCAGCAGTTACAATTGGGCCGGGTCCTACGAGCAGTACTTC
CASSYNWAGSYEQYF
>NA|TRBD1|TRBJ2-1|TRBV6-5
TGTGCCAGCAAAGGGACCCCTGGGACAGGGAGTTACAATGAGCAGTTCTTC
CASKGTPGTGSYNEQFF
>few|NA|TRBJ2-2|TRBV20-1
TGCAGTGCCCCCAACCCTCTATCGTACACCGGGGAGCTGTTTTTT
CSAPNPLSYTGELFF
>few|NA|TRBJ2-2|TRBV20-1
TGCAGTGCCGCGGCTACGAACACCGGGGAGCTGTTTTTT
CSAAATNTGELFF
>NA|TRBD2|TRBJ2-2|TRBV6-2/TRBV6-3
TGTGCCAGCAGGGGAGCGGGGGCGAACACCGGGGAGCTGTTTTTT
CASRGAGANTGELFF
>NA|NA|TRBJ2-5|TRBV6-1
TGTGCCAGCAGTGAAACAGTCATGCGGACCCAGTACTTC
CASSETVMRTQYF
>NA|TRBD2|TRBJ2-2|TRBV25-1
TGTGCCAGCAGTGAAGTGGCCGGGACTAGCCTCACACCCGCCGGGGAGCTGTTTTTT
CASSEVAGTSLTPAGELFF
>NA|TRBD1|TRBJ1-1|TRBV11-2
TGTGCCAGCAGCTTAGATTGGGGGACAGCCGCTTTCTTT
CASSLDWGTAAFF
>NA|NA|TRBJ1-5|TRBV20-1
TGCAGTGCTATAGGGGGGGCGCAGCCCCAGCATTTT
CSAIGGAQPQHF
>NA|NA|TRBJ1-5|TRBV6-5
TGTGCCACAAAGCGGAATATGGGGAATCAGCCCCAGCATTTT
CATKRNMGNQPQHF
>NA|NA|TRBJ2-5|TRBV7-2
TGTGCCAGCAGCTTAGAGATGGGGGAGACCCAGTACTTC
CASSLEMGETQYF
>NA|TRBD1|TRBJ2-5|TRBV12-3/TRBV12-4
TGTGCCAGCAGCCTTGACAGGGCTTACAGGCAAGAGACCCAGTACTTC
CASSLDRAYRQETQYF
>NA|TRBD2|TRBJ2-5|TRBV20-1
TGCAGTGCTAGAGATCTTCGGGGGGGTCAAGAGACCCAGTACTTC
CSARDLRGGQETQYF
>NA|NA|TRBJ2-7|TRBV28
TGTGCCAGCAGTTTAGGGATCACAGATCGGGGCTCCTACGAGCAGTACTTC
CASSLGITDRGSYEQYF
>many|TRBD1|TRBJ1-5|TRBV28
TGTGCCAGCAGTTCCGGACAGGGGAATCAGCCCCAGCATTTT
CASSSGQGNQPQHF
>NA|NA|TRBJ2-7|TRBV7-2
TGTGCCAGCAGCCCTATAACAGGCAGTACGGCCGAGCAGTACTTC
CASSPITGSTAEQYF
>NA|NA|TRBJ1-2|TRBV12-3/TRBV12-4
TGTGCCAGCACCAACAGAGCCCGATATGGCTACACCTTC
CASTNRARYGYTF
>many|TRBD1|TRBJ2-5|TRBV7-2
TGTGCCAGCAGCCCTCGGTCGAAAGACAGGGTTCTAGAGACCCAGTACTTC
CASSPRSKDRVLETQYF
>NA|TRBD2|TRBJ2-1|TRBV4-3
TGCGCCAGCAGCCAGTACTCGTGGCGGGAGGGCCAGGGGCTTGGCGAGCAGTTCTTC
CASSQYSWREGQGLGEQFF
>NA|NA|TRBJ1-3|TRBV7-2
TGTGCCAGCAGCTCCTTAGGGGGGTTTGGGGGTCTGGGAAACACCATATATTTT
CASSSLGGFGGLGNTIYF
>NA|NA|TRBJ1-6|TRBV7-8
TGTGCCAGCAGCTTCCTGGGGACTAATTCACCCCTCCACTTT
CASSFLGTNSPLHF
>NA|NA|TRBJ1-6|TRBV12-5
TGTGCTAGTGGTTTAGAGAATTCACCCCTCCACTTT
CASGLENSPLHF
>NA|TRBD1|TRBJ2-1|TRBV7-6
TGTGCCAGCAGCTCCCTCGGGACAGGGAGTGGAGAGCAGTTCTTC
CASSSLGTGSGEQFF
>NA|TRBD1|TRBJ2-3|TRBV7-2
TGTGCCAGCAGCTACACAGGGGGCCCAGATACGCAGTATTTT
CASSYTGGPDTQYF